Shown below are 16 T cell receptor beta chains from a single sample sequenced in a study of T cell repertoires in cytomegalovirus infection. TCRdb passed the reads through MiXCR, listing each CDR3 protein once. Of some 680,000 distinct CDR3 sequences in the sample, less than 40% were seen once. Sequenced material: PBMCs. The receptors originated from a human donor in good health (CMV status not recorded). Some clones in this sample may be carry-over from other donors' samples.

This chain joins TRBV15 and TRBJ2-2; 10 bases agree with TRBD1. The CDR3 is 19 amino acids. Germline V gives CDR1 LNHNV, CDR2 YYDKDF (reference sequence). With 1 base clipped from V and 0 bases from J, the junction kept 8 bases outside the gene matches. Written as DNA, the CDR3 is TGTGCCACCAGCAGAGGTGCCGGGACAGGGGCTGCGAACACCGGGGAGCTGTTTTTT. Its translation is CATSRGAGTGAANTGELFF.

V is TRBV27 and J is TRBJ1-5; no clear D gene. V was trimmed by 5 bases and J by 7 bases, leaving 21 bases between them. The CDR3 totals 16 residues. Germline V gene sequence: CDR1 MNHEY, CDR2 SMNVEV (reference sequence). The CDR3 region is CASSPGSRGRNQPQHF. In DNA form, the CDR3 reads TGTGCCAGCAGTCCCGGGTCTCGCGGTAGGAACCAGCCCCAGCATTTT.

The chain links TRBV24-1 to TRBJ2-3; 9 bases are a match to TRBD2. Germline values: CDR1 KGHDR, CDR2 SFDVKD. The CDR3 is 20 residues long. V trimming: 4 bases; J trimming: 3 bases; junction bases outside the gene matches: 19. The CDR3 is CATSDPTPISLREGTDTQYF. The CDR3 DNA reads as TGTGCCACCAGTGACCCAACACCAATCTCACTGCGGGAGGGAACAGATACGCAGTATTTT.

This rearrangement joins TRBV24-1 to TRBJ2-3; D gene ambiguous. CDR1 and CDR2 (germline): KGHDR, SFDVKD. This CDR3 spans 12 amino acids. The V gene lost 2 bases and the J gene lost 4 bases, with 3 bases spanning the gap. For the CDR3, the DNA is TGTGCCACCAGTGATTCGGCAGATACGCAGTATTTT. The encoded protein is CATSDSADTQYF.

Points on this clonotype: This CDR3 is missing its conserved last phenylalanine or tryptophan, likely due to a read error. CDR3 nucleotide sequence: TGTGCCAGCAGCCCCGTCGGGACAGGATGGAGCTCCTACAATGAGCAGTTCTTA. Translated: CASSPVGTGWSSYNEQFL. This chain uses TRBV7-2 with TRBJ2-1; 8 bases align to TRBD1. The V gene's germline CDR1 is SGHTA and CDR2 FQGNSA. Trimming removed 5 bases from V and 0 bases from J; junction bases left unmatched: 12. The CDR3 has 18 amino acids.

The V call is TRBV28, the J call TRBJ2-7; D is undetermined. The CDR3 contains 14 residues. CDR1 and CDR2 (germline): MDHEN, SYDVKM. The V end lost 7 bases, the J end lost 5 bases, and 18 bases lay between the germline ends. The CDR3 reads CASTHPRVRDEQYF. The CDR3 DNA is TGTGCCAGCACCCACCCCCGGGTAAGAGACGAGCAGTACTTC.

This chain connects TRBV5-1 to TRBJ1-1; 7 nucleotides line up with TRBD1. Losses at the gene ends were 4 bases for V and 0 bases for J; bases not matched to a gene: 9. The CDR3 extends over 16 amino acids. In germline, CDR1 is SGHRS, CDR2 YFSETQ. The DNA for the CDR3 is TGCGCCAGCAGCCCTACAGGGGCCCGCATGAACACTGAAGCTTTCTTT. Its translation: CASSPTGARMNTEAFF.

The chain employs TRBV19 and TRBJ2-7; D gene ambiguous. CDR1 is LNHDA, CDR2 SQIVND, per germline (reference sequence). Deletions cut 1 base from V and 2 bases from J, with 9 bases between. The CDR3 totals 14 residues. This CDR3 reads CASSIAIGTYEQYF. The CDR3 DNA is TGTGCCAGTAGTATAGCGATCGGTACCTACGAGCAGTACTTC.

The chain recombines TRBV6-6 with TRBJ2-7, with 10 bases fitting TRBD1. Germline V CDR1 and CDR2: MNHNY, SVGAGI (reference sequence). The CDR3 length is 15 residues. V shed 4 bases and J 6 bases; nucleotides not matched to a gene: 9. The CDR3 bases are TGTGCCAGCAGTTTACCGGGACAGGGGACGAGCGAGCAGTACTTC. Protein sequence: CASSLPGQGTSEQYF.

V gene TRBV29-1 combines with J gene TRBJ1-1; 9 positions agree with TRBD1. This CDR3 spans 13 amino acids. V gave up 6 bases and J gave up 4 bases; unmatched junction bases: 6. In germline, CDR1 is SQVTM, CDR2 ANQGSEA. CDR3 in amino acids: CSVGTGSGTEAFF. The CDR3 DNA reads as TGCAGCGTGGGGACAGGGTCGGGCACTGAAGCTTTCTTT.

The chain is built from TRBV7-2 and TRBJ2-3; weak D call: TRBD2 (5 bases). The germline CDR1 and CDR2 sequences are SGHTA and FQGNSA. This CDR3 contains 15 residues. Trimming took off 3 bases at V and 2 bases at J, with 12 bases between the two ends. The CDR3 sequence: CASSLAGVVTDTQYF. The DNA of the CDR3 is TGTGCCAGCAGCTTGGCGGGCGTCGTCACAGATACGCAGTATTTT.

This chain joins TRBV27 and TRBJ1-2; D is undetermined. Trimming cost V 3 bases and J 10 bases, with 15 bases left between them. The CDR3 consists of 13 residues. CDR1 and CDR2 from the germline V gene are MNHEY and SMNVEV (reference sequence). The CDR3 region has the DNA TGTGCCAGCAGTTTCGACCGTAACTATTTCTACACCTTC. Its protein is CASSFDRNYFYTF.

This clonotype was seen a handful of times. The chain joins TRBV4-1 to TRBJ1-1; possible D gene TRBD1, 6 bases. The CDR3 loop spans 15 amino acids. V shed 1 base and J shed 8 bases, with 17 bases lying between them. Germline V gives CDR1 MGHRA, CDR2 YSYEKL. In DNA form, the CDR3 reads TGCGCCAGCAGCCAAGCGAGTTTGACAGGCGACGAAGCTTTCTTT. Its protein is CASSQASLTGDEAFF.

CDR3 DNA: TGTGCCAGCAGGTCCCCCAACACAGATACGCAGTATTTT. Protein sequence: CASRSPNTDTQYF. The rearrangement uses TRBV28 and TRBJ2-3; D remains unclear. Trimming removed 6 bases at V and 2 bases at J, with 9 bases between. From germline, CDR1 is MDHEN and CDR2 SYDVKM. The CDR3 runs to 13 residues.

On this clonotype itself: A much larger clone differs from this one at a single base, so this may be a read error. The chain links TRBV9 to TRBJ1-1; D gene ambiguous. Germline V CDR1 and CDR2: SGDLS, YYNGEE. With 2 bases removed from V and 1 base from J, the gap between germline ends came to 6 bases. The CDR3 consists of 13 residues. The chain's CDR3 is CASSVWQNTEAFF. The DNA of the CDR3 is TGTGCCAGCAGCGTCTGGCAGAACACTGAAGCTTTCTTT.

This clonotype has more than one count but fewer than ten. The rearrangement uses TRBV28 and TRBJ1-2; weak D call: TRBD1 (5 bases). Germline CDR1 MDHEN, CDR2 SYDVKM. This CDR3 region has 14 residues. Trimming stripped 7 bases from V and 8 bases from J, with 20 bases between. CDR3 protein: CASNGRGEGGGYTF. In nucleotides, the CDR3 is TGTGCCAGCAACGGGCGGGGGGAGGGAGGAGGCTACACCTTC.